This T cell receptor beta chain was sequenced in a study of vaccination and CD4 T cells after COVID-19. As for the study in general: Testing by nasal swab PCR showed convalescent patients to be SARS-CoV-2 positive; about nine were mild and one was severe.

Regarding treatment: 10-day PBMC culture with coronavirus spike peptide pools or control peptides (ViraFEST assay). There were positive PCR dates ranging from March to December 2020, all predating US Alpha, Beta and Delta variants. The assay that was used to sequence DNA from cultured CD4+ T cells was the Oncomine TCR Beta short-read assay. TCRdb independently ran MiXCR on the PCR reads; one entry per CDR3 protein. The data contain over 11,000 distinct CDR3 sequences, around 60% of them singletons. Findings and caveats of the study: The great majority, 304 of 307 vaccine-specific clones, proved spike mono-reactive in convalescent patients.

Turning to this clonotype: Its antigen is currently unknown.

V shed 3 bases and J 7 bases; nucleotides not matched to a gene: 9. This CDR3 is 16 amino acids long. Germline assignment: CDR1 ENHRY and CDR2 SYGVKD. Sample: CD4+ T cells from blood, cultured in vitro. The clonotype comes from a human donor who had recovered from COVID-19. The rearrangement uses TRBV10-3 and TRBJ1-4, with 9 bases identical to TRBD1. This CDR3 is CAISDDPGTGIEKLFF. The CDR3 region has the DNA TGTGCCATCAGTGACGATCCAGGGACAGGGATTGAAAAACTGTTTTTT.